Below are 9 T cell receptor beta chains sequenced from a single sample in a study of T cells in Graves' hyperthyroidism and ophthalmopathy. TCR beta CDR3 region amplification was performed from RNA transcripts. The HTBI primer set was used in a first-round RT-PCR of the TCR CDR3. One entry per CDR3 protein results from TCRdb running MiXCR on the multiplex PCR reads. This sample carries about 720,000 distinct CDR3 sequences, 16% of them seen once, and the ten largest clones take 8.4%. Sequencing used blood. The receptor source for this set is a young man with Graves' hyperthyroidism.

This chain uses TRBV29-1 with TRBJ2-3; the D is unclear. The V gene lost 4 bases and the J gene lost 2 bases, with 10 bases spanning the gap. CDR1 is SQVTM and CDR2 is ANQGSEA in the germline V gene. The CDR3 runs to 13 residues. Here the CDR3 reads CSVGLVLTDTQYF. Here the CDR3 DNA reads TGCAGCGTTGGCCTAGTACTCACAGATACGCAGTATTTT.

This clonotype was recorded many times. The chain combines TRBV7-9 with TRBJ2-1; the D gene is possibly TRBD2 (7 bases). V lost 1 base and J lost 0, with 13 bases in between. The CDR3 length is 17 residues. Germline lookup yields CDR1 SEHNR and CDR2 FQNEAQ (reference sequence). CDR3 sequence reads: CASSLEGGRISYNEQFF. As DNA, the CDR3 is TGTGCCAGCAGCTTAGAGGGGGGGAGGATCTCCTACAATGAGCAGTTCTTC.

V is TRBV28 and J is TRBJ2-7; 11 bases fit TRBD1. This CDR3 contains 17 residues. The V segment lost 6 bases and the J segment 1 base; nucleotides outside the gene matches: 11. Germline V gives CDR1 MDHEN, CDR2 SYDVKM. CDR3 coding DNA: TGTGCCAGCAGGCCCGGGACAGGGGGGGGACCTTCCTACGAGCAGTACTTC. It specifies CASRPGTGGGPSYEQYF.

The rearrangement joins TRBV7-2 to TRBJ2-7, with D perhaps assigned TRBD1 or TRBD2 (5 bases each). V dropped 6 bases and J dropped 1 base, with 19 bases sitting between them. CDR3 length: 16 amino acids. The germline V gene encodes CDR1 SGHTA and CDR2 FQGNSA. DNA of the CDR3: TGTGCCAGCAGTCCCCGGGCCTCCGAGGGGTCCTACGAGCAGTACTTC. It codes for CASSPRASEGSYEQYF.

This clonotype has at least ten counts. This chain connects TRBV6-1 to TRBJ2-5; TRBD2 agrees at 7 bases. This CDR3 is 13 amino acids long. The ends lost 4 bases at V and 9 bases at J; junction bases unmatched: 8. The V gene's germline CDR1 is MNHNS and CDR2 SASEGT. This CDR3 reads CASSGTSDSPQYF. CDR3 nucleotides: TGTGCCAGCAGTGGAACTAGCGATTCGCCCCAGTACTTC.

Ten or more counts support this clonotype. For the CDR3, the DNA is TGTGCCACCAGCAGAGATGTGGGAGGCACAGATACGCAGTATTTT. Translated: CATSRDVGGTDTQYF. The V call is TRBV15, the J call TRBJ2-3; D perhaps matches TRBD2 (5 bases). The CDR3 has 15 residues. The germline gives CDR1 LNHNV, CDR2 YYDKDF (reference sequence). V was cut by 0 bases and J by 1 base, with 8 bases left in between.

This clonotype has a count of ten or more. J is TRBJ2-5 and V is TRBV27; perhaps D is TRBD1 or TRBD2 (5 bases each). The CDR3 runs 12 residues. V was shortened by 9 bases and J by 3 bases, with 11 bases between the two germline ends. CDR1 and CDR2 (germline): MNHEY, SMNVEV (reference sequence). In DNA, the CDR3 is TGTGCCAGGGGGGAAACTGAAGAGACCCAGTACTTC. Amino acids: CARGETEETQYF.

A remark on this clonotype: This may stem from a read error, because a much larger clone lies one nucleotide away. The V and J genes are TRBV6-2 or TRBV6-3 and TRBJ1-2; a weak D match, TRBD1 (6 bases). V dropped 8 bases and J dropped 2 bases, with 12 bases sitting between them. The germline V gene has CDR1 MNHEY and CDR2 SVGEGT. The CDR3 sequence is 13 residues long. The DNA for the CDR3 is TGTGCCAGCGGGAGAGGACAGAACTATGGCTACACCTTC. This gives the protein CASGRGQNYGYTF.

This clonotype was counted ten times or more. The V gene is TRBV12-3 or TRBV12-4, the J gene TRBJ1-2, with D possibly being TRBD1 (5 bases). This CDR3 region has 15 residues. Trimming removed 4 bases at V and 3 bases at J, with 15 bases between. The CDR3 loop reads CASSSGRGSDYGYTF. The CDR3 DNA reads TGTGCCAGCAGTTCCGGGCGGGGGTCGGACTATGGCTACACCTTC.